This passage covers 29 T cell receptor beta chains from one sample sequenced in a study of a mutant IDH1 vaccine in newly diagnosed glioma. Using immunoSEQ multiplex PCR, the repertoire was profiled, and TCRdb retains in-frame clones only, with some absent. The repertoire consists of over 55,000 clones, with about nine tenths occurring once and the leading ten covering about 4.6%. Their recognized antigens are unknown. Time point indicated: week 5, during vaccination. Every single dose of the vaccine, 300 ug of mutant IDH1 20-mer peptide, came with topical imiquimod. The source material was PBMCs, sampled from a glioma patient whose treatment included an IDH1 peptide vaccine. These receptors all stem from a woman in her forties with glioma.

This chain links TRBV7-9 with TRBJ1-6, with D possibly TRBD1 on 5 matching bases. From germline, CDR1 is SEHNR and CDR2 FQNEAQ (reference sequence). This CDR3 is built from 16 residues. V gave up 6 bases and J gave up 7 bases, with 19 bases separating them. The CDR3 DNA follows: TGTGCCAGCAGTTCCCTGGGAGGGGCTAGGAATTCACCCCTCCACTTT. Translating it yields CASSSLGGARNSPLHF.

The V gene is TRBV28, the J gene TRBJ2-4; TRBD2 agrees at 8 bases. The CDR3 is 13 amino acids. The V gene's germline CDR1 is MDHEN and CDR2 SYDVKM. J lost 6 bases, V lost 4 bases, and 2 bases had no gene match. CDR3 amino acids: CASSWTSRNIQYF. CDR3 DNA sequence: TGTGCCAGCAGTTGGACTAGCAGAAACATTCAGTACTTC.

The gene calls are TRBV25-1 and TRBJ1-1, with 11 bases lining up with TRBD1. V shed 7 bases, J shed 5 bases, and the junction held 12 bases outside the gene matches. Germline CDR1 reads MGHDK; CDR2 reads SYGVNS. The CDR3 loop spans 16 amino acids. The chain's CDR3 is CASKKSGTGGWTEAFF. CDR3 bases: TGTGCCAGCAAGAAATCGGGGACAGGGGGTTGGACTGAAGCTTTCTTT.

V is TRBV27 and J is TRBJ1-2, with a possible D match to TRBD1 (5 bases). This CDR3 comprises 13 residues. Germline values: CDR1 MNHEY, CDR2 SMNVEV (reference sequence). Trimming stripped 6 bases from V and 0 bases from J, with 8 bases between. The CDR3 loop reads CASRQDPNYGYTF. CDR3 coding DNA: TGTGCCAGCAGACAGGACCCTAACTATGGCTACACCTTC.

The rearrangement uses TRBV9 and TRBJ2-1; unclear D gene. The CDR3 spans 11 residues. The germline V gene encodes CDR1 SGDLS and CDR2 YYNGEE. Between the trimmed V and J ends, which lost 0 bases and 8 bases, there was a span of 3 bases. The CDR3 DNA is TGTGCCAGCAGCGTAGATTATGAGCAGTTCTTC. Translation: CASSVDYEQFF. The entire variable domain, with the rest obtained from reference TRBV9 and TRBJ2-1, is as follows: DSGVTQTPKHLITATGQRVTLRCSPRSGDLSVYWYQQSLDQGLQFLIQYYNGEERAKGNILERFSAQQFPDLHSELNLSSLELGDSALYFCASSVDYEQFFGPGTRLTVL.

A single count supports this clone. V is TRBV19 and J is TRBJ1-2; 10 bases match TRBD1. The CDR3 length is 15 residues. CDR1 LNHDA and CDR2 SQIVND come from the germline V gene (reference sequence). Trimming took 2 bases from V and 7 from J; bases not matched to a gene: 7. The CDR3 region is CASSIFGDRGRGYTF. As DNA, the CDR3 is TGTGCCAGTAGTATATTTGGGGACAGGGGTCGTGGCTACACCTTC. Full variable domain (outside the CDR3, taken from reference TRBV19 and TRBJ1-2): DGGITQSPKYLFRKEGQNVTLSCEQNLNHDAMYWYRQDPGQGLRLIYYSQIVNDFQKGDIAEGYSVSREKKESFPLTVTSAQKNPTAFYLCASSIFGDRGRGYTFGSGTRLTVV.

The V call is TRBV4-2, the J call TRBJ2-7, with D possibly being TRBD1 (6 bases). Trimming shortened V by 0 bases and J by 2 bases, and 11 bases separated the two germline ends. The CDR3 is 15 residues long. From germline, CDR1 is LGHNA and CDR2 YNFKEQ. The CDR3 coding sequence is TGTGCCAGCAGCCAAGATATAAACAGGGCCTACGAGCAGTACTTC. Amino acid sequence: CASSQDINRAYEQYF.

The V gene is TRBV13, the J gene TRBJ2-2; 10 bases line up with TRBD2. This CDR3 comprises 15 residues. The J segment lost 6 bases and the V segment lost 3 bases, leaving 4 bases of the junction unmatched. Germline V gene lookup returns CDR1 PRHDT and CDR2 FYEKMQ (reference sequence). CDR3 bases: TGTGCCAGCAGCTTCGCTAGCGGGAGTGCCGGGGAGCTGTTTTTT. It yields the protein CASSFASGSAGELFF.

As DNA, the CDR3 is TGTGCCAGCAGTCCTACAGGGTATCAGCCCCAGCATTTT. Protein product: CASSPTGYQPQHF. The chain joins TRBV7-2 to TRBJ1-5; a possible D gene is TRBD1 (6 bases). Germline CDR1 is SGHTA and CDR2 is FQGNSA. The CDR3 is 13 amino acids. Deletions cut 6 bases from V and 5 bases from J, with 11 bases between.

This chain connects TRBV6-6 to TRBJ2-7; D is uncertain. Germline values: CDR1 MNHNY, CDR2 SVGAGI (reference sequence). The CDR3 is 13 residues long. Trimming took off 2 bases at V and 2 bases at J, with 7 bases between the two ends. The CDR3 sequence is CASSYAKPYEQYF. In DNA form, the CDR3 reads TGTGCCAGCAGTTACGCTAAACCCTACGAGCAGTACTTC.

This rearrangement joins TRBV4-3 to TRBJ1-5; possible D gene TRBD1, 6 bases. The CDR3 totals 18 residues. Germline V gene lookup returns CDR1 LGHNA and CDR2 YSLEER. Trimming shortened V by 0 bases and J by 7 bases, and 22 bases separated the two germline ends. The DNA for the CDR3 is TGCGCCAGCAGCCAAGATCTTCGGACACAGGGCCGGGGCCAGCCCCAGCATTTT. Amino acids: CASSQDLRTQGRGQPQHF.

The chain uses TRBV7-2 and TRBJ1-4, with no clear D. V lost 0 bases and J lost 0, with 2 bases in between. Per germline, CDR1 SGHTA and CDR2 FQGNSA. CDR3 length: 14 residues. CDR3 residues: CASSLAATNEKLFF. The CDR3 DNA follows: TGTGCCAGCAGCTTAGCGGCAACTAATGAAAAACTGTTTTTT.

This clone was observed once. The chain couples TRBV4-3 to TRBJ1-5; 7 bases agree with TRBD1. Per germline, CDR1 LGHNA and CDR2 YSLEER. V lost 1 base, J lost 1 base, and 10 bases stayed unmatched. The CDR3 extends over 18 amino acids. The CDR3 coding sequence is TGCGCCAGCAGCCAAGCCTTGTTCGGGGGACAGAGCAATCAGCCCCAGCATTTT. Its protein product is CASSQALFGGQSNQPQHF.

The chain uses TRBV30 and TRBJ2-7; no clear D gene. Per the germline V gene, CDR1 is GTSNPN and CDR2 is SVGIG (reference sequence). Trimming took off 5 bases at V and 4 bases at J, with 9 bases between the two ends. This CDR3 region has 11 residues. CDR3 DNA: TGTGCCTGGGGGCGATTATACGAGCAGTACTTC. The encoded protein is CAWGRLYEQYF.

The chain couples TRBV19 to TRBJ2-1; D possibly corresponds to TRBD1 (5 bases). CDR3 length: 12 amino acids. The germline gives CDR1 LNHDA, CDR2 SQIVND (reference sequence). V lost 6 bases to trimming and J lost 8 bases, with 11 bases between them. The CDR3 reads CASRGRGDEQFF. As DNA, the CDR3 is TGTGCCAGTAGGGGAAGGGGCGATGAGCAGTTCTTC.

This chain links TRBV29-1 with TRBJ2-1; 13 bases agree with TRBD2. With 2 bases clipped from V and 4 bases from J, the junction kept 5 bases outside the gene matches. Germline V gene lookup returns CDR1 SQVTM and CDR2 ANQGSEA. CDR3 length: 16 residues. The CDR3 reads CSVEPGTSGNYNEQFF. The CDR3, as DNA: TGCAGCGTTGAACCTGGGACTAGCGGGAATTACAATGAGCAGTTCTTC.

V is TRBV21-1 and J is TRBJ2-7; whether TRBD2, the table's D call, matches the DNA was not checked. TRBV21-1 is a recognized pseudogene. The CDR3 runs to 16 residues. The CDR3 loop reads CASSAFGTSGTYEQYF. For the CDR3, the DNA is TGTGCCAGCAGCGCCTTCGGGACTAGCGGGACTTACGAGCAGTACTTC.

V usage is TRBV28 and J usage is TRBJ2-1; D is unclear. Looked up from germline, CDR1 is MDHEN and CDR2 is SYDVKM. The CDR3 totals 15 residues. V lost 5 bases and J lost 4, with 15 bases in between. CDR3 nucleotide sequence: TGTGCCAGCAGTCCGATGGTCTTGGATTACAATGAGCAGTTCTTC. This gives the protein CASSPMVLDYNEQFF.

V usage is TRBV30 and J usage is TRBJ2-7; 9 positions match TRBD1. This CDR3 contains 14 residues. Germline V gives CDR1 GTSNPN, CDR2 SVGIG (reference sequence). The V gene end was trimmed by 3 bases and the J gene end by 3 bases; junction bases not matched to a gene: 6. CDR3: CAWSLGQGLYEQYF. The CDR3 DNA is TGTGCCTGGAGCCTGGGACAGGGACTCTACGAGCAGTACTTC.

This rearrangement joins TRBV9 to TRBJ2-3; TRBD2 aligns across 9 bases. Germline-derived CDR1 and CDR2 are SGDLS and YYNGEE. The CDR3 totals 16 residues. V shed 0 bases, J shed 5 bases, and the junction held 7 bases outside the gene matches. The CDR3 sequence is CASSVGGSGRLDTQYF. The CDR3 DNA is TGTGCCAGCAGCGTAGGTGGTAGCGGGAGATTAGATACGCAGTATTTT.

CDR3 sequence: CAWRQTGSGNEQFF. In nucleotides, the CDR3 is TGTGCCTGGAGGCAAACAGGGTCAGGCAATGAGCAGTTCTTC. The chain has TRBV30 and TRBJ2-1; D is possibly TRBD1 (6 bases). The V end lost 3 bases, the J end lost 6 bases, and 15 bases lay between the germline ends. Per the germline V gene, CDR1 is GTSNPN and CDR2 is SVGIG (reference sequence). CDR3 length equals 14 residues. Together with reference TRBV30 and TRBJ2-1, the CDR3 gives the full variable domain: SQTIHQWPATLVQPVGSPLSLECTVEGTSNPNLYWYRQAAGRGLQLLFYSVGIGQISSEVPQNLSASRPQDRQFILSSKKLLLSDSGFYLCAWRQTGSGNEQFFGPGTRLTVL.

The rearrangement joins TRBV5-1 to TRBJ1-2; D might be TRBD1 (6 bases). The CDR3 spans 13 residues. CDR1 is SGHRS and CDR2 is YFSETQ in the germline V gene. Trimming stripped 0 bases from V and 6 bases from J, with 9 bases between. The CDR3 reads CASSLDGTNGYTF. DNA for the CDR3: TGCGCCAGCAGCTTGGACGGGACAAATGGCTACACCTTC. The full variable domain, rest sourced from reference TRBV5-1 and TRBJ1-2, is KAGVTQTPRYLIKTRGQQVTLSCSPISGHRSVSWYQQTPGQGLQFLFEYFSETQRNKGNFPGRFSGRQFSNSRSEMNVSTLELGDSALYLCASSLDGTNGYTFGSGTRLTVV.

The rearrangement uses TRBV19 and TRBJ1-5; 7 positions match TRBD1. Germline V gives CDR1 LNHDA, CDR2 SQIVND (reference sequence). V shed 5 bases, J shed 5 bases, and the junction held 6 bases outside the gene matches. This CDR3 spans 14 amino acids. Here the CDR3 DNA reads TGTGCCAGTAGTTTCACAGGGGAGCATCAGCCCCAGCATTTT. Protein: CASSFTGEHQPQHF.

This chain connects TRBV5-4 to TRBJ2-2, with TRBD2 as a possible D gene (5 bases). The CDR3 length is 14 residues. V was clipped by 6 bases and J by 8 bases, with 17 bases between them. Germline V lookup: CDR1 SGHNT, CDR2 YYREEE (reference sequence). This CDR3 reads CASTPGGSRGELFF. The CDR3 nucleotides are TGTGCCAGCACCCCCGGCGGGTCCCGAGGGGAGCTGTTTTTT. The full variable domain, rest sourced from reference TRBV5-4 and TRBJ2-2, is ETGVTQSPTHLIKTRGQQVTLRCSSQSGHNTVSWYQQALGQGPQFIFQYYREEENGRGNFPPRFSGLQFPNYSSELNVNALELDDSALYLCASTPGGSRGELFFGEGSRLTVL.

The chain joins TRBV27 to TRBJ1-2; 7 bases are a match to TRBD1. Germline V gene sequence: CDR1 MNHEY, CDR2 SMNVEV (reference sequence). Losses at the gene ends were 5 bases for V and 1 base for J; bases not matched to a gene: 16. The CDR3 consists of 18 residues. This chain's CDR3 is CASSITPGQSSHNYGYTF. The CDR3 DNA follows: TGTGCCAGCAGTATCACCCCGGGACAGAGCTCTCATAACTATGGCTACACCTTC.

CDR3 DNA sequence: TGTGCCAGCAGTGTGCGGGGCGGAGAGACCCAGTACTTC. Translated, it gives CASSVRGGETQYF. The chain recombines TRBV2 with TRBJ2-5; possibly TRBD2 for D (6 bases). The CDR3 contains 13 residues. The V end was cut by 4 bases, the J end by 4 bases, with 10 bases between. The germline V gene encodes CDR1 SNHLY and CDR2 FYNNEI.

The rearrangement joins TRBV2 to TRBJ2-7, with D tentatively TRBD1 (5 bases). V was pared by 11 bases and J by 1 base, with 18 bases between. Germline V gives CDR1 SNHLY, CDR2 FYNNEI. The CDR3 sequence is 14 residues long. The CDR3 DNA sequence: TGTGCCGGATCACAGGCCGTCAATTCCTACGAGCAGTACTTC. This translates into CAGSQAVNSYEQYF.

The chain couples TRBV19 to TRBJ1-1, with 8 bases fitting TRBD1. The CDR3 is 13 residues long. Germline-derived CDR1 and CDR2 are LNHDA and SQIVND (reference sequence). V lost 3 bases and J lost 6; bases outside the gene matches: 3. In nucleotides, the CDR3 is TGTGCCAGTAGTATTGACAGGGGCTCTGAAGCTTTCTTT. It is translated as CASSIDRGSEAFF.

V and J are TRBV5-1 and TRBJ2-5, with TRBD1 matching 9 bases. The germline gives CDR1 SGHRS, CDR2 YFSETQ. V was pared by 4 bases and J by 9 bases, with 10 bases of the junction left unmatched. The CDR3 covers 14 residues. As DNA, the CDR3 is TGCGCCAGCAGCGCGGGACAGGGAGGCTCGGCCCAGTACTTC. Protein: CASSAGQGGSAQYF.